The clone carrying this TCR beta chain was recorded many times. Its antigen is unknown. This specimen belongs to a study of T cell repertoires in cytomegalovirus infection. For the study at large: Both CMV infection and a matching HLA type were indicated by public TCR beta signatures. Study results and limitations: The study found HLA-C-restricted CMV-specific TCR beta clonotypes dominating the ex vivo response.

Using its own MiXCR run on the reads, TCRdb lists one record per CDR3 protein. Among roughly 180,000 distinct CDR3 sequences listed, roughly a fifth were seen once. This sequence was found in a human donor in good health (CMV status not recorded). Some clones in this sample may be carry-over from other donors' samples. The sample was CD8+ T cells from cultured PBMCs, taken from culture after CMV antigen stimulation.

The CDR3 DNA follows: TGTGCCAGTAAGCAGGGGAACACTGAAGCTTTCTTT. Translation gives CASKQGNTEAFF. V and J are TRBV19 and TRBJ1-1; perhaps TRBD1 as D (5 bases). The CDR3 spans 12 residues. Germline CDR1 LNHDA, CDR2 SQIVND (reference sequence). V lost 7 bases and J lost 1, with 7 bases in between.